A single sample is the source of the 25 T cell receptor beta chains below, sequenced in a study of blood T cell repertoires in COVID-19. Assay used: immunoSEQ multiplex PCR; TCRdb lists only in-frame clones, some missing. The sample lists roughly 86,000 clones, roughly 78% occurring once. Material for sequencing was peripheral blood. These receptors originate from a human donor in a cohort sampled during active COVID-19.

The genes are TRBV15 and TRBJ1-5; D ambiguous. Trimming cost V 0 bases and J 6 bases, with 18 bases left between them. The length of the CDR3 is 17 residues. CDR1 and CDR2 (germline): LNHNV, YYDKDF (reference sequence). The CDR3 DNA reads TGTGCCACCAGCAGAGATCGAGGGTTTGGAAAAGGTCAGCCCCAGCATTTT. Protein sequence: CATSRDRGFGKGQPQHF. Using reference TRBV15 and TRBJ1-5 for the parts outside the CDR3, the full variable domain is DAMVIQNPRYQVTQFGKPVTLSCSQTLNHNVMYWYQQKSSQAPKLLFHYYDKDFNNEADTPDNFQSRRPNTSFCFLDIRSPGLGDTAMYLCATSRDRGFGKGQPQHFGDGTRLSIL.

This clone was seen just once. The chain joins TRBV5-1 to TRBJ2-7; D not certain. In germline, CDR1 is SGHRS, CDR2 YFSETQ. The CDR3 is 15 residues long. Trimming left V 4 bases short and J 0 bases short, with 14 bases between. CDR3 sequence reads: CASSRKEQSSYEQYF. CDR3 coding DNA: TGCGCCAGCAGCCGGAAAGAACAGAGCTCCTACGAGCAGTACTTC.

The rearrangement joins TRBV6-1 to TRBJ2-7, with TRBD1 identical over 12 bases. Trimming removed 2 bases from V and 5 bases from J; junction bases left unmatched: 16. This CDR3 spans 19 amino acids. Germline CDR1 and CDR2: MNHNS and SASEGT. The CDR3 spells CASSEFGPGTRDRGHEQYF. In nucleotides, the CDR3 is TGTGCCAGCAGTGAATTTGGCCCAGGTACCCGGGACAGGGGGCACGAGCAGTACTTC.

This rearrangement joins TRBV6-5 to TRBJ2-7; maybe TRBD1 (5 bases). V was shortened by 6 bases and J by 6 bases, with 12 bases between the two germline ends. This CDR3 comprises 12 residues. Germline lookup yields CDR1 MNHEY and CDR2 SVGAGI. The CDR3 region is CASSAQGGEQYF. For the CDR3, the DNA is TGTGCCAGCAGCGCGCAGGGTGGCGAGCAGTACTTC.

The chain recombines TRBV5-5 with TRBJ1-6; D perhaps matches TRBD1 (5 bases). Germline CDR1 reads SGHKS; CDR2 reads YYEKEE (reference sequence). V was cut by 2 bases and J by 6 bases, with 9 bases left in between. CDR3 size: 14 residues. The DNA of the CDR3 is TGTGCCAGCAGCTTTCAGGGTCTTAATTCACCCCTCCACTTT. Translating gives CASSFQGLNSPLHF. The whole variable domain, remainder taken from reference TRBV5-5 and TRBJ1-6, is DAGVTQSPTHLIKTRGQQVTLRCSPISGHKSVSWYQQVLGQGPQFIFQYYEKEERGRGNFPDRFSARQFPNYSSELNVNALLLGDSALYLCASSFQGLNSPLHFGNGTRLTVT.

Only one count was recorded for this clone. The chain uses TRBV28 and TRBJ1-1, with 12 positions matching TRBD1. The J segment lost 8 bases and the V segment lost 7 bases, leaving 5 bases of the junction unmatched. Germline lookup yields CDR1 MDHEN and CDR2 SYDVKM. This CDR3 is 13 amino acids long. CDR3 bases: TGTGCCAGCACCGGGGACAGGGGGCGGGAAGCTTTCTTT. Translated, it gives CASTGDRGREAFF.

Here the CDR3 DNA reads TGTGCCAGCAGCCCCAAGACAGGGGTAAGCGGTGGCTACACCTTC. Its translation: CASSPKTGVSGGYTF. The V and J genes are TRBV7-3 and TRBJ1-2, with 8 bases lining up with TRBD1. The J segment lost 7 bases and the V segment lost 5 bases, leaving 12 bases of the junction unmatched. Germline V gene data show CDR1 as SGHTA and CDR2 as FQGTGA. The CDR3 sequence is 15 residues long.

The gene calls are TRBV24-1 and TRBJ2-1, with TRBD1 matching over 10 bases. Germline V gene lookup returns CDR1 KGHDR and CDR2 SFDVKD. CDR3 length: 15 residues. V gave up 4 bases and J gave up 4 bases; unmatched junction bases: 3. The DNA for the CDR3 is TGTGCCACCAGTGACAGACAGGGGGCTTACAATGAGCAGTTCTTC. Protein sequence: CATSDRQGAYNEQFF.

The chain's CDR3 is CASSQDYTGGSGELFF. CDR3 in DNA: TGTGCCAGCAGCCAAGATTATACGGGGGGGTCCGGGGAGCTGTTTTTT. This chain connects TRBV4-2 to TRBJ2-2; TRBD2 agrees at 8 bases. Germline V gives CDR1 LGHNA, CDR2 YNFKEQ. Trimming at V came to 0 bases and at J to 6 bases, leaving 6 bases not matched to a gene. The CDR3 totals 16 residues.

This clone was observed a handful of times. The J gene is TRBJ2-1, the V gene TRBV28; TRBD2 might be the D (6 bases). The CDR3 extends over 14 amino acids. The V end lost 3 bases, the J end lost 4 bases, and 10 bases lay between the germline ends. CDR1 and CDR2 from the germline V gene are MDHEN and SYDVKM. CDR3 protein: CASSFLGTYNEQFF. For the CDR3, the DNA is TGTGCCAGCAGTTTCCTCGGGACTTACAATGAGCAGTTCTTC.

The rearrangement links TRBV27 to TRBJ2-7; tentatively, D is TRBD2 (6 bases). The CDR3 loop spans 14 amino acids. CDR1 is MNHEY and CDR2 is SMNVEV in the germline V gene (reference sequence). Deletions cut 4 bases from V and 4 bases from J, with 14 bases between. The CDR3 sequence: CASSSAAGRYEQYF. In DNA, the CDR3 is TGTGCCAGCAGTTCCGCGGCGGGACGTTACGAGCAGTACTTC.

This clone was counted only a few times. This chain uses TRBV2 with TRBJ1-1; D uncertain. Trimming cost V 8 bases and J 2 bases, with 12 bases left between them. In germline, CDR1 is SNHLY, CDR2 FYNNEI. The CDR3 consists of 13 residues. As DNA, the CDR3 is TGTGCCAGCTGCACTGGGCCCAACACTGAAGCTTTCTTT. This translates into CASCTGPNTEAFF.

This clone occurred many times. This chain links TRBV9 with TRBJ1-1; 7 bases match TRBD1. This CDR3 has 14 residues. V was clipped by 4 bases and J by 5 bases; unmatched bases: 8. The germline V gene has CDR1 SGDLS and CDR2 YYNGEE. CDR3: CASSPLTGRTEAFF. CDR3 DNA sequence: TGTGCCAGCAGCCCTTTGACAGGGAGGACTGAAGCTTTCTTT.

The chain uses TRBV7-9 and TRBJ2-7, with 9 positions matching TRBD1. The J segment lost 5 bases and the V segment lost 7 bases, leaving 3 bases of the junction unmatched. The germline CDR1 and CDR2 sequences are SEHNR and FQNEAQ (reference sequence). The CDR3 contains 12 residues. The CDR3 sequence is CASIGTGHEQYF. CDR3 DNA sequence: TGTGCCAGCATAGGGACAGGGCACGAGCAGTACTTC.

The chain links TRBV2 to TRBJ1-1, with D possibly matching TRBD1 (6 bases). Germline V gene data show CDR1 as SNHLY and CDR2 as FYNNEI. Trimming cost V 5 bases and J 9 bases, with 13 bases left between them. The CDR3 is 12 residues long. CDR3 in DNA: TGTGCCAGCAGTTCCAGACAGGTAAAAGCTTTCTTT. This gives the protein CASSSRQVKAFF.

The chain has TRBV6-1 and TRBJ1-1; D gene unclear. Germline values: CDR1 MNHNS, CDR2 SASEGT. CDR3 length equals 18 residues. The ends were cut back, 2 bases at V and 1 base at J, with 20 bases in the middle. Written as DNA, the CDR3 is TGTGCCAGCAGTGAATTTTTAATGCACAGAATAGAGAACACTGAAGCTTTCTTT. Translating it yields CASSEFLMHRIENTEAFF.

Written as DNA, the CDR3 is TGTGCCAGCAGTTTCAGGGACTACGAGCAGTACTTC. Residues: CASSFRDYEQYF. V gene TRBV12-3 or TRBV12-4 combines with J gene TRBJ2-7; TRBD1 might be the D (5 bases). Trimming cost V 3 bases and J 3 bases, with 6 bases left between them. CDR3 length: 12 amino acids.

The genes are TRBV10-3 and TRBJ1-5; 9 nucleotides line up with TRBD1. Germline CDR1 reads ENHRY; CDR2 reads SYGVKD. The CDR3 has 17 amino acids. The J segment lost 6 bases and the V segment lost 2 bases, leaving 11 bases of the junction unmatched. This CDR3 is CAISEGNTGGRGQPQHF. CDR3 nucleotide sequence: TGTGCCATCAGTGAGGGGAACACAGGGGGCAGGGGTCAGCCCCAGCATTTT.

In its sample, this clone was seen a few times. The V and J genes are TRBV24-1 and TRBJ2-3; 9 bases are a match to TRBD2. Germline-derived CDR1 and CDR2 are KGHDR and SFDVKD. This CDR3 spans 14 amino acids. The J segment lost 3 bases and the V segment lost 6 bases, leaving 3 bases of the junction unmatched. CDR3 protein: CATSSGGPTDTQYF. The CDR3 DNA reads TGTGCCACCAGTAGCGGGGGGCCAACAGATACGCAGTATTTT.

This clone was recorded a few times. This chain uses TRBV28 with TRBJ2-7; tentatively, D is TRBD1 (5 bases). The CDR3 has 14 residues. V was trimmed by 1 base and J by 5 bases, leaving 12 bases between them. In germline, CDR1 is MDHEN, CDR2 SYDVKM. This chain's CDR3 is CASSLSQGRNEQYF. The CDR3 DNA sequence: TGTGCCAGCAGTTTATCTCAGGGCCGCAACGAGCAGTACTTC. The full variable domain, with the rest looked up from reference TRBV28 and TRBJ2-7, is DVKVTQSSRYLVKRTGEKVFLECVQDMDHENMFWYRQDPGLGLRLIYFSYDVKMKEKGDIPEGYSVSREKKERFSLILESASTNQTSMYLCASSLSQGRNEQYFGPGTRLTVT.

This clone was observed a few times. CDR3 nucleotide sequence: TGTGCCAGCTCCAGGGATAGCAATCAGCCCCAGCATTTT. It encodes CASSRDSNQPQHF. J is TRBJ1-5 and V is TRBV11-1, with D possibly TRBD1 on 5 matching bases. The germline V and J ends were trimmed by 8 bases and 0 bases, with 8 bases remaining between them. CDR3 length: 13 residues. Germline CDR1 SGHAT, CDR2 FQDESV (reference sequence).

The rearrangement uses TRBV5-1 and TRBJ2-2; perhaps TRBD1 as D (6 bases). V lost 0 bases to trimming and J lost 4 bases, with 10 bases between them. Germline CDR1 and CDR2: SGHRS and YFSETQ. The CDR3 contains 15 residues. The CDR3 loop reads CASSLESGATGELFF. The CDR3 DNA is TGCGCCAGCAGCTTGGAGTCAGGGGCCACCGGGGAGCTGTTTTTT.

V gene TRBV18 combines with J gene TRBJ1-2, with TRBD1 identical over 7 bases. Germline assignment: CDR1 KGHSH and CDR2 LQKENI. This CDR3 has 14 residues. The V gene end was trimmed by 3 bases and the J gene end by 7 bases; junction bases not matched to a gene: 8. The CDR3 DNA reads as TGTGCCAGCTCACCCCAGACAGGGTCGGCTGGCTACACCTTC. Amino acids: CASSPQTGSAGYTF. The entire variable domain, with the rest obtained from reference TRBV18 and TRBJ1-2, is as follows: NAGVMQNPRHLVRRRGQEARLRCSPMKGHSHVYWYRQLPEEGLKFMVYLQKENIIDESGMPKERFSAEFPKEGPSILRIQQVVRGDSAAYFCASSPQTGSAGYTFGSGTRLTVV.

The chain joins TRBV6-6 to TRBJ1-1; 9 bases align to TRBD1. Per germline, CDR1 MNHNY and CDR2 SVGAGI (reference sequence). This CDR3 is 16 amino acids long. Trimming cost V 6 bases and J 4 bases; bases outside gene matches: 12. CDR3 bases: TGTGCCAGCAGAACCGACAGGGGGGTAAGTGGCACTGAAGCTTTCTTT. Translated, it gives CASRTDRGVSGTEAFF.

This chain uses TRBV28 with TRBJ2-7; no reliable D call. CDR3 size: 13 residues. Germline V gene sequence: CDR1 MDHEN, CDR2 SYDVKM. Trimming shortened V by 7 bases and J by 0 bases, and 10 bases separated the two germline ends. This CDR3 is CASTGWSSYEQYF. The CDR3 DNA sequence: TGTGCCAGCACCGGGTGGAGCTCCTACGAGCAGTACTTC.